The T cell receptor beta chain under discussion was sequenced for a study of blood T cell repertoires in COVID-19. For the study at large: The United States, Italy and Spain provided the acute and convalescent COVID-19 samples.

This clone was recorded once. In the original workflow: For nucleated cells, counts were estimated from reference gene primer amplification. Libraries were prepared by immunoSEQ multiplex PCR; TCRdb keeps only in-frame clonotypes and omits some of them. Clonal size and the V and J genes are those of that table, whereas D and trimming came from the DNA. The sample lists approximately 300,000 clones, 92% occurring once. Germline lookup yields CDR1 MNHEY and CDR2 SVGAGI. V trimming: 7 bases; J trimming: 5 bases; junction bases outside the gene matches: 7. The CDR3 is 14 amino acids. Clinical history as reported by participants underpinned cohort assignment.

This sequence originates from a woman aged 25 to 39 who had recovered from COVID-19. Sequenced input: PBMCs or T cells enriched from blood (not recorded which). The genes are TRBV6-5 and TRBJ1-5, with TRBD1 matching over 8 bases. CDR3 in amino acids: CASKRTGRDQPQHF. The CDR3 region has the DNA TGTGCCAGCAAACGGACAGGGAGGGATCAGCCCCAGCATTTT.